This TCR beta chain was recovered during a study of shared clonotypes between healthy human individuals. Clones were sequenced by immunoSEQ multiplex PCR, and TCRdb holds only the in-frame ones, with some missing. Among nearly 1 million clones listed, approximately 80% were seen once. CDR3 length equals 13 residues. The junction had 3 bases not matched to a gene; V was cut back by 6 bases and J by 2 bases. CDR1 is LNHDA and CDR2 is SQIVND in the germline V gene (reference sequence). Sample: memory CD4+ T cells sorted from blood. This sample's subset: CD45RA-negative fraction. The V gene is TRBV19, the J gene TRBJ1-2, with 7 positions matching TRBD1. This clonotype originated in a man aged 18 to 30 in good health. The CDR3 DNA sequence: TGTGCCAGTAGGCCGGGACAGAACTATGGCTACACCTTC. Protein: CASRPGQNYGYTF.